Shown below are 27 T cell receptor beta chains from a single sample sequenced in a study of T cell repertoires in ileal Crohn's disease. Method: immunoSEQ multiplex PCR; TCRdb's copy keeps in-frame clones and lacks some. The top ten hold around a tenth of the sample, which has about 17,000 clones, roughly 85% seen once. Sequencing used ileal tissue. Receptors originate from an adult with Crohn's disease.

The chain has TRBV7-2 and TRBJ2-1; weak D call: TRBD2 (5 bases). There are 15 residues in the CDR3. Germline V gene sequence: CDR1 SGHTA, CDR2 FQGNSA. Between the trimmed V and J ends, which lost 2 bases and 0 bases, there was a span of 8 bases. DNA of the CDR3: TGTGCCAGCAGCTTAACAACTAGCTCCTACAATGAGCAGTTCTTC. Translation: CASSLTTSSYNEQFF.

The chain is built from TRBV2 and TRBJ1-2; D is uncertain. CDR3 size: 15 residues. Germline-derived CDR1 and CDR2 are SNHLY and FYNNEI. The ends were cut back, 2 bases at V and 5 bases at J, with 15 bases in the middle. This CDR3 is CASSEWAPGRYGYTF. The DNA for the CDR3 is TGTGCCAGCAGTGAATGGGCCCCCGGTCGGTATGGCTACACCTTC.

V and J are TRBV9 and TRBJ2-3; tentatively, D is TRBD1 (5 bases). Trimming shortened V by 2 bases and J by 0 bases, and 19 bases separated the two germline ends. The CDR3 consists of 18 residues. Germline lookup yields CDR1 SGDLS and CDR2 YYNGEE. The CDR3 nucleotides are TGTGCCAGCAGCGTGATGGCGGTAGACAGTGGGAGCACAGATACGCAGTATTTT. It translates to CASSVMAVDSGSTDTQYF.

This sequence joins TRBV11-2 and TRBJ1-4; 8 bases are shared with TRBD1. The CDR3 consists of 14 residues. V shed 5 bases, J shed 5 bases, and the junction held 4 bases outside the gene matches. The germline CDR1 and CDR2 sequences are SGHAT and FQNNGV. The CDR3 loop reads CASSIGTGNEKLFF. The CDR3 DNA sequence: TGTGCCAGCAGCATAGGGACAGGAAATGAAAAACTGTTTTTT.

The rearrangement uses TRBV19 and TRBJ2-3, with no clear D. The CDR3 spans 14 residues. Germline assignment: CDR1 LNHDA and CDR2 SQIVND (reference sequence). V was cut by 6 bases and J by 0 bases, with 10 bases left in between. The CDR3 DNA is TGTGCCAGTAGAAAGTATCTAAGCACAGATACGCAGTATTTT. Translating it yields CASRKYLSTDTQYF. Using reference TRBV19 and TRBJ2-3 for the parts outside the CDR3, the full variable domain is DGGITQSPKYLFRKEGQNVTLSCEQNLNHDAMYWYRQDPGQGLRLIYYSQIVNDFQKGDIAEGYSVSREKKESFPLTVTSAQKNPTAFYLCASRKYLSTDTQYFGPGTRLTVL.

A few counts support this clone. The rearrangement links TRBV7-9 to TRBJ1-3; D is ambiguous. This CDR3 spans 14 amino acids. Germline V gene sequence: CDR1 SEHNR, CDR2 FQNEAQ (reference sequence). The V end lost 2 bases, the J end lost 6 bases, and 11 bases lay between the germline ends. DNA for the CDR3: TGTGCCAGCAGCTTACGGGTAGACTCAAACACCATATATTTT. It encodes CASSLRVDSNTIYF.

This chain connects TRBV9 to TRBJ2-2; a possible D gene is TRBD2 (6 bases). Germline values: CDR1 SGDLS, CDR2 YYNGEE. This CDR3 comprises 15 residues. The germline V and J ends were trimmed by 3 bases and 0 bases, with 9 bases remaining between them. The CDR3 region is CASSADYPNTGELFF. The CDR3 DNA is TGTGCCAGCAGCGCGGACTACCCGAACACCGGGGAGCTGTTTTTT.

The rearrangement links TRBV7-6 to TRBJ1-4; no definite D call. V lost 2 bases and J 2 bases, leaving 15 bases between the germline ends. Germline values: CDR1 SGHVS, CDR2 FNYEAQ. The CDR3 spans 17 residues. The CDR3 sequence is CASSLKTAAETNEKLFF. The CDR3 bases are TGTGCCAGCAGCTTAAAAACGGCGGCCGAGACTAATGAAAAACTGTTTTTT.

Relative to its sample, this clone is medium-sized (0.01 to 0.1%). J is TRBJ1-5 and V is TRBV4-2; TRBD1 aligns across 8 bases. The CDR3 has 17 residues. CDR1 LGHNA and CDR2 YNFKEQ come from the germline V gene. V gave up 1 base and J gave up 6 bases; unmatched junction bases: 11. CDR3 protein: CASSQGVWDRRSQPQHF. CDR3 in DNA: TGTGCCAGCAGCCAAGGGGTCTGGGACAGGAGGAGTCAGCCCCAGCATTTT.

A note on this clone: This sample includes further DNA sequences coding for the same CDR3. V is TRBV7-2 and J is TRBJ2-3; TRBD2 might be the D (5 bases). Trimming took 3 bases from V and 6 from J, leaving 16 bases between them. Germline V gene data show CDR1 as SGHTA and CDR2 as FQGNSA. The CDR3 runs 15 residues. This chain's CDR3 is CASSFWTGKIDTQYF. The CDR3, as DNA: TGTGCCAGCAGCTTTTGGACGGGAAAGATTGATACGCAGTATTTT.

The rearrangement links TRBV11-2 to TRBJ1-1; no firm D call. The length of the CDR3 is 19 residues. From germline, CDR1 is SGHAT and CDR2 FQNNGV. The V gene lost 1 base and the J gene lost 4 bases, with 25 bases spanning the gap. CDR3 bases: TGTGCCAGCAGCTTAGGCATCGAAGGCGAGGGAAAGACTTTCACTGAAGCTTTCTTT. Protein product: CASSLGIEGEGKTFTEAFF.

CDR3 amino acids: CASSEGSGGETQYF. Written as DNA, the CDR3 is TGTGCCAGCAGCGAAGGGAGCGGAGGAGAGACCCAGTACTTC. V gene TRBV9 combines with J gene TRBJ2-5; the D gene is possibly TRBD2 (5 bases). Trimming stripped 3 bases from V and 4 bases from J, with 13 bases between. The CDR3 contains 14 residues. The germline V gene encodes CDR1 SGDLS and CDR2 YYNGEE.

The CDR3 sequence: CASSPGSNYGYTF. The CDR3 bases are TGTGCCAGCAGCCCCGGGAGTAACTATGGCTACACCTTC. The chain recombines TRBV7-2 with TRBJ1-2; no definite D call. V lost 5 bases, J lost 1 base, and 8 bases lay in between. CDR1 SGHTA and CDR2 FQGNSA come from the germline V gene. The CDR3 contains 13 residues.

The chain combines TRBV19 with TRBJ1-5, with 8 bases matching TRBD1. Germline V gives CDR1 LNHDA, CDR2 SQIVND (reference sequence). CDR3 size: 12 residues. V was pared by 6 bases and J by 6 bases, with 1 base of the junction left unmatched. DNA for the CDR3: TGTGCCAGTAGACAGGGGGGTCAGCCCCAGCATTTT. It translates to CASRQGGQPQHF.

The V call is TRBV30, the J call TRBJ1-6, with a weak D call TRBD1 (5 bases). Germline V lookup: CDR1 GTSNPN, CDR2 SVGIG (reference sequence). CDR3 size: 13 residues. V gave up 3 bases and J gave up 7 bases, with 10 bases separating them. The CDR3 region is CAWSAGGNSPLHF. DNA for the CDR3: TGTGCCTGGAGCGCCGGGGGGAATTCACCCCTCCACTTT.

V is TRBV4-2 and J is TRBJ2-3; TRBD1 agrees at 7 bases. This CDR3 contains 15 residues. Germline CDR1 reads LGHNA; CDR2 reads YNFKEQ. V shed 0 bases and J 2 bases; nucleotides not matched to a gene: 2. As DNA, the CDR3 is TGTGCCAGCAGCCAAGAGGGACAGCCCACAGATACGCAGTATTTT. It specifies CASSQEGQPTDTQYF.

This clone was observed a few times. The rearrangement uses TRBV7-3 and TRBJ2-2, with 8 bases aligning to TRBD2. After removal of 3 bases from V and 5 bases from J, the junction contained 11 bases not matched to a gene. The CDR3 spans 17 residues. Germline lookup yields CDR1 SGHTA and CDR2 FQGTGA. Here the CDR3 DNA reads TGTGCCAGCAGCTTCTCGAGCGGGGGCGGAGGTACCGGGGAGCTGTTTTTT. It codes for CASSFSSGGGGTGELFF.

This clone was observed a single time. The chain recombines TRBV6-5 with TRBJ2-5; the match to TRBD2 covers 7 bases. This CDR3 region has 15 residues. CDR1 and CDR2 (germline): MNHEY, SVGAGI. J lost 4 bases, V lost 4 bases, and 9 bases had no gene match. The CDR3 coding sequence is TGTGCCAGCAGTTCTCCCCGACTAGCCCGAGAGACCCAGTACTTC. Its protein is CASSSPRLARETQYF.

This chain links TRBV30 with TRBJ2-6; no clear D. This CDR3 is built from 15 residues. CDR1 is GTSNPN and CDR2 is SVGIG in the germline V gene (reference sequence). Trimming removed 1 base at V and 4 bases at J, with 11 bases between. The CDR3 bases are TGTGCCTGGAGTGCCCGGTGGCGGGGGGCCAACGTCCTGACTTTC. Translated: CAWSARWRGANVLTF.

This clone was observed a handful of times. V usage is TRBV2 and J usage is TRBJ2-7; tentative D call: TRBD1 (5 bases). The V end lost 5 bases, the J end lost 1 base, and 6 bases lay between the germline ends. The CDR3 has 12 residues. Germline lookup yields CDR1 SNHLY and CDR2 FYNNEI. CDR3 in amino acids: CASSRTSYEQYF. CDR3 bases: TGTGCCAGCAGTCGGACATCCTACGAGCAGTACTTC.

The rearrangement joins TRBV9 to TRBJ1-1; no reliable D call. Trimming removed 2 bases at V and 0 bases at J, with 8 bases between. The V gene's germline CDR1 is SGDLS and CDR2 YYNGEE. This CDR3 has 14 residues. CDR3 loop: CASSVGNMNTEAFF. CDR3 nucleotides: TGTGCCAGCAGCGTCGGGAACATGAACACTGAAGCTTTCTTT.

The chain employs TRBV29-1 and TRBJ2-1; possibly TRBD2 for D (6 bases). V was cut by 2 bases and J by 6 bases, with 8 bases left in between. CDR1 is SQVTM, CDR2 ANQGSEA, per germline. The CDR3 extends over 12 amino acids. The CDR3 DNA reads as TGCAGCGTTGAACAGGGAGGCAATGAGCAGTTCTTC. Its translation: CSVEQGGNEQFF.

J is TRBJ1-6 and V is TRBV9; D unresolved. CDR1 and CDR2 from the germline V gene are SGDLS and YYNGEE. Trimming pared 3 bases from V and 11 bases from J, leaving 15 bases between. The CDR3 is 14 residues long. CDR3 sequence: CASSEAGRVTPLHF. Written as DNA, the CDR3 is TGTGCCAGCAGCGAGGCCGGGCGGGTGACACCCCTCCACTTT.

V usage is TRBV2 and J usage is TRBJ2-1, with 9 nucleotides matching TRBD2. CDR1 and CDR2 from the germline V gene are SNHLY and FYNNEI. The V segment lost 6 bases and the J segment 3 bases; nucleotides outside the gene matches: 0. The CDR3 covers 13 residues. The CDR3 DNA follows: TGTGCCAGCAGAGCGGGGGGCTACAATGAGCAGTTCTTC. Its translation is CASRAGGYNEQFF. Variable domain in full (rest from reference TRBV2 and TRBJ2-1): EPEVTQTPSHQVTQMGQEVILRCVPISNHLYFYWYRQILGQKVEFLVSFYNNEISEKSEIFDDQFSVERPDGSNFTLKIRSTKLEDSAMYFCASRAGGYNEQFFGPGTRLTVL.

This clone was observed once. The CDR3 protein is CATSRDLIAGGTDTQYF. Written as DNA, the CDR3 is TGTGCCACCAGCAGAGATTTAATAGCGGGGGGCACAGATACGCAGTATTTT. This sequence joins TRBV15 and TRBJ2-3, with 9 bases identical to TRBD2. J gave up 1 base and V 0 bases, and 5 bases lay outside the gene matches. The CDR3 is 17 amino acids. CDR1 and CDR2 from the germline V gene are LNHNV and YYDKDF (reference sequence).

The V and J genes are TRBV21-1 and TRBJ2-3; the table's D call, TRBD1, was not checked against the DNA. TRBV21-1 is a recognized pseudogene. This CDR3 is built from 14 residues. CDR3 sequence reads: CASSKARIRDTQYF. The DNA of the CDR3 is TGTGCCAGCAGCAAAGCGCGCATCAGGGATACGCAGTATTTT.

Concerning this clone itself: Distinct nucleotide sequences in the sample also encode this CDR3. V usage is TRBV7-3 and J usage is TRBJ2-2; TRBD2 matches at 11 bases. The germline CDR1 and CDR2 sequences are SGHTA and FQGTGA. The CDR3 runs 16 residues. V shed 6 bases and J 2 bases; nucleotides not matched to a gene: 5. The DNA of the CDR3 is TGTGCCAGCAGTCCACTAGCGGGGGCTAACACCGGGGAGCTGTTTTTT. This translates into CASSPLAGANTGELFF. Based on the CDR3 plus reference TRBV7-3 and TRBJ2-2, the full variable domain is GAGVSQTPSNKVTEKGKYVELRCDPISGHTALYWYRQSLGQGPEFLIYFQGTGAADDSGLPNDRFFAVRPEGSVSTLKIQRTERGDSAVYLCASSPLAGANTGELFFGEGSRLTVL.